This T cell receptor (beta chain) came from a study of blood T cell repertoires in COVID-19. About the study: Acute-phase and convalescent COVID-19 samples originated in the United States, Italy and Spain. In each case, the material was cDNA or gDNA derived from T cells, B-cell-depleted T cells, or PBMCs.

The V end lost 7 bases, the J end lost 4 bases, and 20 bases lay between the germline ends. The CDR3 has 15 residues. Germline CDR1 is LNHDA and CDR2 is SQIVND (reference sequence). Original processing notes: The assay estimated nucleated cells by amplifying reference gene primers. Assay: immunoSEQ multiplex PCR; the TCRdb copy retains only in-frame clones and omits some. The DNA gave D and trimming, while V, J and clone size come from that table. Here the sample spans some 290,000 clones, 70% to 90% being singletons. The chain joins TRBV19 to TRBJ2-7, with TRBD1 as a possible D gene (6 bases). This TCR was sampled from a man aged 60 to 75 who had recovered from COVID-19. Sequences were obtained from peripheral blood. The CDR3 DNA reads TGTGCCAGTAAGTCGGGCACAGGGCCAACTTACGAGCAGTACTTC. Protein: CASKSGTGPTYEQYF. Supplemented by reference TRBV19 and TRBJ2-7, the full variable domain reads DGGITQSPKYLFRKEGQNVTLSCEQNLNHDAMYWYRQDPGQGLRLIYYSQIVNDFQKGDIAEGYSVSREKKESFPLTVTSAQKNPTAFYLCASKSGTGPTYEQYFGPGTRLTVT.